This T cell receptor beta chain is from a study of CD8+ T cells in alopecia areata. At the level of the study: Treated individuals took tofacitinib by mouth, 5 to 10 mg twice daily. A 6-month off-drug phase came after tofacitinib, which had lasted 6 to 18 months.

Treatment described: oral pan-JAK inhibitor, 5-10 mg twice daily. Punch biopsies of lesional scalp, plus peripheral blood, were taken from alopecia areata patients. CDR1 and CDR2 from the germline V gene are SGHDT and YYEEEE. V dropped 1 base and J dropped 4; count of bases not matched to a gene: 2. The CDR3 loop spans 15 amino acids. Sequencing used cDNA as its template, made by extracting RNA and reverse transcribing it. The data were produced by immunoSEQ multiplex PCR, yet TCRdb's version contains in-frame clones alone and is incomplete. The table shows roughly 120,000 clones, with 58% occurring only once.

This receptor was identified in a human donor with alopecia areata. The source material was CD8+ T cells sorted from blood, sampled at week 4, from a patient treated with tofacitinib. The chain has TRBV5-6 and TRBJ2-2; the match to TRBD1 covers 9 bases. The DNA of the CDR3 is TGTGCCAGCAGCTTGTTACAGGGGGCCACCGGGGAGCTGTTTTTT. Translated, it gives CASSLLQGATGELFF.